The 21 T cell receptor beta chains in this list originate from one sample, sequenced in a study of T cells in Graves' hyperthyroidism and ophthalmopathy. Amplification yielded TCR beta CDR3 regions, with RNA transcripts as the source. In the first-round RT-PCR of the TCR CDR3, the HTBI primer set was used. TCRdb called the multiplex PCR reads again in MiXCR, with one record for every CDR3 protein. The table includes over 500,000 distinct CDR3 sequences, 12% to 15% detected once. The source material was blood. All receptors come from a woman in her thirties or forties with Graves' hyperthyroidism.

This clonotype was observed at least ten times. This sequence joins TRBV7-3 and TRBJ2-3; 9 bases agree with TRBD2. V lost 5 bases and J lost 3; bases outside the gene matches: 12. In germline, CDR1 is SGHTA, CDR2 FQGTGA. The CDR3 is 17 residues long. CDR3 DNA sequence: TGTGCCAGCAGCCAAACCCATAGCGGGAGTGAGACAGATACGCAGTATTTT. Translating it yields CASSQTHSGSETDTQYF.

This clonotype appeared many times. The chain recombines TRBV28 with TRBJ1-2; D possibly corresponds to TRBD1 (5 bases). Germline CDR1 MDHEN, CDR2 SYDVKM. V was shortened by 3 bases and J by 5 bases, with 13 bases between the two germline ends. This CDR3 is 14 amino acids long. The DNA of the CDR3 is TGTGCCAGCAGTTTCGCGGGACCGCGTTATGGCTACACCTTC. It translates to CASSFAGPRYGYTF.

This clonotype showed up just a few times. The genes are TRBV6-6 and TRBJ1-1; D may be TRBD1 (6 bases). With 2 bases removed from V and 11 bases from J, the gap between germline ends came to 21 bases. The CDR3 totals 15 residues. The germline V gene has CDR1 MNHNY and CDR2 SVGAGI (reference sequence). The CDR3 spells CASSYGPPGAVDAFF. The CDR3, as DNA: TGTGCCAGCAGTTACGGTCCTCCGGGGGCCGTGGATGCTTTCTTT.

This clonotype came up a few times. This chain joins TRBV5-1 and TRBJ1-3; 12 bases align to TRBD1. Germline V gene sequence: CDR1 SGHRS, CDR2 YFSETQ. This CDR3 spans 16 amino acids. Germline trimming cut 4 bases from V and 1 base from J; bases unmatched to any gene: 3. CDR3 bases: TGCGCCAGCAGCCTGGGACAGGGGGCGTCTGGAAACACCATATATTTT. It translates to CASSLGQGASGNTIYF. The full variable domain, with the rest looked up from reference TRBV5-1 and TRBJ1-3, is KAGVTQTPRYLIKTRGQQVTLSCSPISGHRSVSWYQQTPGQGLQFLFEYFSETQRNKGNFPGRFSGRQFSNSRSEMNVSTLELGDSALYLCASSLGQGASGNTIYFGEGSWLTVV.

This clonotype occurred many times. The V gene is TRBV5-1, the J gene TRBJ2-1; D may be TRBD2 (6 bases). Germline V gene lookup returns CDR1 SGHRS and CDR2 YFSETQ. CDR3 length: 15 amino acids. V gave up 5 bases and J gave up 0 bases, with 12 bases separating them. The CDR3 region has the DNA TGCGCCAGCAGAAGCCTAGCGTCCTCCTACAATGAGCAGTTCTTC. Its protein product is CASRSLASSYNEQFF.

The rearrangement uses TRBV6-4 and TRBJ2-3; D tentatively reads TRBD1 or TRBD2 (5 bases each). The CDR3 runs to 17 residues. V lost 2 bases and J lost 2, with 17 bases in between. From germline, CDR1 is MRHNA and CDR2 SNTAGT. CDR3 loop: CASSDPPGGPYTDTQYF. CDR3 DNA sequence: TGTGCCAGCAGTGACCCCCCTGGGGGACCCTACACAGATACGCAGTATTTT.

This clonotype was seen more than once but under ten times. This chain links TRBV27 with TRBJ2-2; D is uncertain. Trimming stripped 5 bases from V and 1 base from J, with 11 bases between. Germline V gene sequence: CDR1 MNHEY, CDR2 SMNVEV (reference sequence). This CDR3 contains 15 residues. The CDR3 here is CASSLYILNTGELFF. CDR3 coding DNA: TGTGCCAGCAGTCTTTACATACTGAACACCGGGGAGCTGTTTTTT.

Note on this clonotype: This may come from a read error, since a much larger clone is one base off. The chain carries TRBV30 and TRBJ1-1; the match to TRBD1 covers 7 bases. J gave up 0 bases and V 3 bases, and 13 bases lay outside the gene matches. CDR1 GTSNPN and CDR2 SVGIG come from the germline V gene (reference sequence). The CDR3 has 17 amino acids. CDR3 in DNA: TGTGCCTGGAGCCCGACAGGGAGCGGGTGGGTGAACACTGAAGCTTTCTTT. Translating gives CAWSPTGSGWVNTEAFF.

This rearrangement joins TRBV3-1 to TRBJ1-4; 9 nucleotides align to TRBD1. V was clipped by 4 bases and J by 8 bases; unmatched bases: 14. This CDR3 is 17 amino acids long. Germline assignment: CDR1 LGHDT and CDR2 YNNKEL (reference sequence). CDR3 sequence: CASSRRTGGASGEKLFF. The CDR3 DNA sequence: TGTGCCAGCAGCCGCCGCACAGGGGGCGCCTCGGGGGAAAAACTGTTTTTT.

This sequence joins TRBV5-1 and TRBJ2-5; 9 bases agree with TRBD2. The germline V gene has CDR1 SGHRS and CDR2 YFSETQ. The CDR3 has 18 amino acids. Losses at the gene ends were 1 base for V and 5 bases for J; bases not matched to a gene: 15. CDR3 DNA sequence: TGCGCCAGCAGCTTGTATGTCTCTAGCGGGGATTCTGGGGAGACCCAGTACTTC. Amino acid sequence: CASSLYVSSGDSGETQYF. Full variable domain (remainder filled in from reference TRBV5-1 and TRBJ2-5): KAGVTQTPRYLIKTRGQQVTLSCSPISGHRSVSWYQQTPGQGLQFLFEYFSETQRNKGNFPGRFSGRQFSNSRSEMNVSTLELGDSALYLCASSLYVSSGDSGETQYFGPGTRLLVL.

This chain links TRBV24-1 with TRBJ2-6; D ambiguous. This CDR3 contains 16 residues. Germline V gene sequence: CDR1 KGHDR, CDR2 SFDVKD. Trimming took off 4 bases at V and 0 bases at J, with 9 bases between the two ends. CDR3 protein: CATSDSDISGANVLTF. CDR3 nucleotide sequence: TGTGCCACCAGTGACTCTGACATCTCTGGGGCCAACGTCCTGACTTTC.

In this sample, this clonotype turned up many times. The V and J genes are TRBV28 and TRBJ2-3; TRBD2 matches 7 bases. The CDR3 consists of 14 residues. The V and J ends lost 2 bases and 4 bases, in that order; junction bases with no gene match: 3. The germline V gene has CDR1 MDHEN and CDR2 SYDVKM. CDR3: CASSLPGGSDTQYF. CDR3 DNA sequence: TGTGCCAGCAGTTTACCGGGAGGCTCAGATACGCAGTATTTT.

The chain couples TRBV29-1 to TRBJ2-7; tentatively, D is TRBD1 (6 bases). The germline V gene encodes CDR1 SQVTM and CDR2 ANQGSEA. This CDR3 is 14 amino acids long. V dropped 0 bases and J dropped 3 bases, with 12 bases sitting between them. CDR3 amino acids: CSVEERQESYEQYF. In DNA form, the CDR3 reads TGCAGCGTTGAAGAGCGACAGGAAAGCTACGAGCAGTACTTC.

This clonotype occurred many times. The CDR3 here is CASSLLDSGELFF. The CDR3 nucleotides read TGCGCCAGCAGCTTACTAGATTCCGGGGAGCTGTTTTTT. This chain joins TRBV5-1 and TRBJ2-2; D is perhaps TRBD2 (5 bases). Deletions cut 2 bases from V and 6 bases from J, with 8 bases between. This CDR3 comprises 13 residues. Germline loops: CDR1 SGHRS, CDR2 YFSETQ.

This clonotype was detected many times. The chain carries TRBV7-2 and TRBJ2-3; D gene unclear. CDR3 length equals 15 residues. V gave up 3 bases and J gave up 3 bases, with 13 bases separating them. Germline V gene data show CDR1 as SGHTA and CDR2 as FQGNSA. CDR3 sequence: CASSLNHEGTDTQYF. DNA for the CDR3: TGTGCCAGCAGCTTGAATCACGAAGGGACAGATACGCAGTATTTT. The whole variable domain, remainder taken from reference TRBV7-2 and TRBJ2-3, is GAGVSQSPSNKVTEKGKDVELRCDPISGHTALYWYRQSLGQGLEFLIYFQGNSAPDKSGLPSDRFSAERTGGSVSTLTIQRTQQEDSAVYLCASSLNHEGTDTQYFGPGTRLTVL.

Ten or more counts support this clonotype. This chain uses TRBV6-1 with TRBJ2-7, with a weak D call TRBD1 (6 bases). This CDR3 has 13 residues. V was clipped by 8 bases and J by 4 bases, with 15 bases between them. The germline CDR1 and CDR2 sequences are MNHNS and SASEGT. The CDR3 here is CASGEQGTYEQYF. The DNA of the CDR3 is TGTGCCAGCGGGGAGCAGGGGACGTACGAGCAGTACTTC.

The chain employs TRBV5-4 and TRBJ1-3; 8 bases agree with TRBD1. The germline V gene encodes CDR1 SGHNT and CDR2 YYREEE (reference sequence). The V segment lost 0 bases and the J segment 2 bases; nucleotides outside the gene matches: 4. CDR3 length: 16 amino acids. The CDR3 nucleotides are TGTGCCAGCAGCTTGGGTGGACAGGGCCCTGGAAACACCATATATTTT. As protein: CASSLGGQGPGNTIYF.

This clonotype was seen ten or more times. This chain joins TRBV3-1 and TRBJ2-1; 10 bases are shared with TRBD2. This CDR3 is 16 amino acids long. The J segment lost 8 bases and the V segment lost 4 bases, leaving 11 bases of the junction unmatched. The germline CDR1 and CDR2 sequences are LGHDT and YNNKEL (reference sequence). The CDR3 reads CASSPLAGEQGDEQFF. The DNA for the CDR3 is TGTGCCAGCAGCCCCCTAGCGGGAGAACAGGGGGATGAGCAGTTCTTC.

The chain links TRBV7-9 to TRBJ1-2; TRBD1 matches at 12 bases. This CDR3 comprises 15 residues. Trimming cost V 3 bases and J 3 bases; bases outside gene matches: 2. Per the germline V gene, CDR1 is SEHNR and CDR2 is FQNEAQ (reference sequence). CDR3 in DNA: TGTGCCAGCAGCTTCGGGACAGGGGGCGACTATGGCTACACCTTC. It is translated as CASSFGTGGDYGYTF.

This clonotype occurred many times. At one boundary the junction diverges from the germline segment, which might be a read error. The rearrangement links TRBV28 to TRBJ2-7, with 9 bases fitting TRBD2. CDR3 size: 13 residues. In germline, CDR1 is MDHEN, CDR2 SYDVKM. This CDR3 reads CASSLAGAREQYF. The CDR3 coding sequence is TGCGCCAGCAGCTTAGCGGGAGCCAGGGAGCAGTACTTC.

This clonotype was detected many times. The J gene is TRBJ1-1, the V gene TRBV7-3; 7 bases fit TRBD1. In germline, CDR1 is SGHTA, CDR2 FQGTGA. This CDR3 has 14 amino acids. V shed 3 bases, J shed 8 bases, and the junction held 9 bases outside the gene matches. The CDR3 DNA reads as TGTGCCAGCAGCTTGACAGGGTCGGAGTCGGAAGCTTTCTTT. It codes for CASSLTGSESEAFF.